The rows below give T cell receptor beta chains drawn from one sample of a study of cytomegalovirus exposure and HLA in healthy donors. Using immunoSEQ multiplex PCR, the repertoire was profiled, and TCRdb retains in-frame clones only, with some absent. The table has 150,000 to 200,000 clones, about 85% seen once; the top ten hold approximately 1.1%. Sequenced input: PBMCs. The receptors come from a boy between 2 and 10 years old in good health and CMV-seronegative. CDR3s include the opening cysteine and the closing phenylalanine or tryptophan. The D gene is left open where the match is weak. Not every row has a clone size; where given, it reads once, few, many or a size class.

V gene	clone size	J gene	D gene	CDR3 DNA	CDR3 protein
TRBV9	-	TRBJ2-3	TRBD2	TGTGCCAGCAGCCCAGGGACTAGCCTCACAGATACGCAGTATTTT	CASSPGTSLTDTQYF
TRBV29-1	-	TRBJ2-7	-	TGCAGCGTTGGGGAACAGGGCCCCTACGAGCAGTACTTC	CSVGEQGPYEQYF
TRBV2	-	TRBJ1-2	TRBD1	TGTGCCAGCAGATGGGGGACAGGAACACGTAACTATGGCTACACCTTC	CASRWGTGTRNYGYTF
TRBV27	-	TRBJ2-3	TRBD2	TGTGCCAGCCGGGGGACTAGAGGGTCGCATTTT	CASRGTRGSHF
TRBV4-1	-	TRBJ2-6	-	TGCGCCAGCAGCCAAGATGTGGCATCTGGGGCCAACGTCCTGACTTTC	CASSQDVASGANVLTF
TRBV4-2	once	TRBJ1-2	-	TGTGCCAGCAGCCCGGACATTTCCCTCTGGGGCTACACCTTC	CASSPDISLWGYTF
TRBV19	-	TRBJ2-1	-	TGTGCCAGTAGCTCCGGGGGGCTCCCGTTCTTC	CASSSGGLPFF
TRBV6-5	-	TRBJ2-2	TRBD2	TGTGCCAGCAGGGAGAGCGGGATGGACACCGGGGAGCTGTTTTTT	CASRESGMDTGELFF
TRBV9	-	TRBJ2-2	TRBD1	TGTGCCAGCAGCCCCGAGGACAGGGCGGCCGGGGAGCTGTTTTTT	CASSPEDRAAGELFF
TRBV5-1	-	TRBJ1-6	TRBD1	TGCGCCAGCAGCACCGGGACAGGTGATTCACCCCTCCACTTT	CASSTGTGDSPLHF
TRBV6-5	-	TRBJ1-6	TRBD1	TGTGCCAGCAACCCCGCGGGACAGGCCTCTTCACCCCTCCACTTT	CASNPAGQASSPLHF
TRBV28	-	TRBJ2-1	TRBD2	TGTGCCAGCAGTTTAAGTCTAGCGGGCTCCCCCGGGTACAATGAGCAGTTCTTC	CASSLSLAGSPGYNEQFF
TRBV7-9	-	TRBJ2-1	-	TGTGCCAGCAGCCCGGGGTCGGGAGAGCAGTTCTTC	CASSPGSGEQFF
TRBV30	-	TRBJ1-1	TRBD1	TGTGCCTGGAGGTATCAGGGGGACACTGAAGCTTTCTTT	CAWRYQGDTEAFF
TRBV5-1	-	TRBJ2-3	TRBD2	TGCGCCAGCAGAGATGTGACTAGCCTAGATACGCAGTATTTT	CASRDVTSLDTQYF
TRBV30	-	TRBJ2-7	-	TGTGCCTGGAGTGTACGGGGAGGCGAGCAGTACTTC	CAWSVRGGEQYF
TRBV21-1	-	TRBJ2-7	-	TGTGCCAGCAGCAAGCTTAGCGGGATCGTGTTCTACGAGCAGTACTTC	CASSKLSGIVFYEQYF
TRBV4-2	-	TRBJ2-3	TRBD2	TGTGCCAGCAGCCTTCTAGCGGGGGTTAGCACAGATACGCAGTATTTT	CASSLLAGVSTDTQYF
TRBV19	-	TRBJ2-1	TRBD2	TGTGCCAGTAGTATAGGAGGTAGCGGGGGATACAATGAGCAGTTCTTC	CASSIGGSGGYNEQFF
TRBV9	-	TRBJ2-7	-	TGTGCCAGCAGCGTAATGGCCAACCCCTACGAGCAGTACTTC	CASSVMANPYEQYF
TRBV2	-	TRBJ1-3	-	TGTGCCAGCAGTGAAGAGAGTGGAAACACCATATATTTT	CASSEESGNTIYF
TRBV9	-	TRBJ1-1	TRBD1	TGTGCCAGCAGCGACGGGACAGGGGGCGCGGACGAAGCTTTCTTT	CASSDGTGGADEAFF
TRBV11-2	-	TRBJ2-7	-	TGTGCCAGCAGCTTAGGGCTGGCGGGGGAGCAGTACTTC	CASSLGLAGEQYF
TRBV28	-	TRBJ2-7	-	TGTGCCAGCAGTGTCCCCCAGGGCCAGTCCTACGAGCAGTACTTC	CASSVPQGQSYEQYF
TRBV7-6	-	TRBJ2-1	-	TGTGCCAGCAGCTTCCCCTTTGCGGGGACCACTTACAATGAGCAGTTCTTC	CASSFPFAGTTYNEQFF
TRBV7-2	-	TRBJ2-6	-	TGTGCCAGCACCCCGGCGACAGGAATCTCTGGGGCCAACGCCCTGACTTTC	CASTPATGISGANALTF
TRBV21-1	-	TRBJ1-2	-	TGTGCCAGCACCCTAGACCGGAAAAGTAACTATGGCTACACCTTC	CASTLDRKSNYGYTF
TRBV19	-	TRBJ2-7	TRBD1	TGTGCCAGTAGTACGGGACAGCTGCTTAACGAGCAGTACTTC	CASSTGQLLNEQYF